The TCR beta chain under discussion was sequenced for a study of blood T cell repertoires in COVID-19. While infection was still active, Seattle patients were enrolled and then followed longitudinally. The authors' processing: Amplifying reference gene primers gave estimates of nucleated cell counts. Sequencing used immunoSEQ multiplex PCR; TCRdb keeps in-frame clones, though not all of them. That table gives V, J and clone size, and the DNA gave D and trimming. The sample includes roughly 200,000 clones, approximately 94% seen only once; the top ten take 0.76%. Per the germline V gene, CDR1 is SNHLY and CDR2 is FYNNEI. CDR3 length equals 14 residues. V was shortened by 4 bases and J by 7 bases, with 11 bases between the two germline ends.

The genes are TRBV2 and TRBJ1-6; TRBD1 is a possible D gene (6 bases). This receptor was taken from a man between 25 and 39 years old with COVID-19, enrolled during active disease. The specimen sequenced was peripheral blood. The CDR3 spells CASSVGGRNSPLHF. CDR3 in DNA: TGTGCCAGCAGTGTGGGGGGGCGGAATTCACCCCTCCACTTT.